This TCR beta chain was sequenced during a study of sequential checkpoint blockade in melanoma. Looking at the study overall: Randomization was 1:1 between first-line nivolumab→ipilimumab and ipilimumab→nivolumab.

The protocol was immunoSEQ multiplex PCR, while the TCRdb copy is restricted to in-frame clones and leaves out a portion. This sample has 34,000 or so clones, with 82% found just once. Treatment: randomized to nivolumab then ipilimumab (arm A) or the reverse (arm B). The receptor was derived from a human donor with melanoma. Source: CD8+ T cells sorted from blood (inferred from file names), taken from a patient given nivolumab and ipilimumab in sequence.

The DNA of the CDR3 is TGTGCCAGCAGTTTATATGACAGTCCGAATTCACCCCTCCACTTT. Translating it yields CASSLYDSPNSPLHF. The chain carries TRBV28 and TRBJ1-6, with a weak D call TRBD1 (5 bases). V lost 1 base and J lost 7, with 11 bases in between. CDR1 MDHEN and CDR2 SYDVKM come from the germline V gene. The length of the CDR3 is 15 residues.